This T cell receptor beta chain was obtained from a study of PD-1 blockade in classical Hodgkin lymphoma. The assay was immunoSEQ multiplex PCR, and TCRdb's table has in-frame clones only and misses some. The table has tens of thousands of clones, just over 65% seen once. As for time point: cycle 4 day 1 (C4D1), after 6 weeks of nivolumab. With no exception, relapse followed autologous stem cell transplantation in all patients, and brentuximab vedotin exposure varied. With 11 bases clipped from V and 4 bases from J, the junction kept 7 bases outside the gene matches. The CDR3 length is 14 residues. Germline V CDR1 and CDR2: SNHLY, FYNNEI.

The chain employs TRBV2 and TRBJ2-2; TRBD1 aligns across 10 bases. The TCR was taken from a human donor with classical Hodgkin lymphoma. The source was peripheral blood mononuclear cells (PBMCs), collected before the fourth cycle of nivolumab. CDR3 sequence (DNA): TGTGCCCTCGGGACAGGGGTCGGCACCGGGGAGCTGTTTTTT. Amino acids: CALGTGVGTGELFF.